This T cell receptor beta chain is drawn from a study of blood T cells in healthy people across ages. Study-wide results and limits: Per-million-T-cell TCR beta diversity fell roughly linearly with age.

The second PCR ran about 6 to 11 cycles with a sample-barcoded 5' primer and J-beta primers. TCRdb ran MiXCR on the 5' RACE reads and lists one entry per CDR3 protein. There are hundreds of thousands of distinct CDR3 sequences in the sample; approximately 52% occur only once, and 13% lies in the top ten. To note about this clonotype: The antigen is not known. Possible read error: a much larger clone is one base away.

In terms of origin and age, donors were healthy Caucasian individuals from Russia aged 6 to 90. Per the germline V gene, CDR1 is SNHLY and CDR2 is FYNNEI. CDR3 size: 12 residues. The source is an elderly woman in good health. The chain is built from TRBV2 and TRBJ2-3, with TRBD1 matching over 7 bases. The source material was blood. The CDR3 nucleotides read TGTGCCAGCAGTGTCGGGACAGATATGCAGTATTTT. The encoded protein is CASSVGTDMQYF.